The rows below give T cell receptor beta chains drawn from one sample of a study of T cells in Graves' hyperthyroidism and ophthalmopathy. TCRdb re-derived calls from the multiplex PCR reads in MiXCR, one entry per CDR3 protein. Among over 450,000 distinct CDR3 sequences listed, 13% to 15% were seen once. The material sequenced was blood. Receptors were obtained from a woman aged 18-30 years with Graves' hyperthyroidism. CDR3s include the opening cysteine and the closing phenylalanine or tryptophan. The D gene is left open where the match is weak. Expanded clones get a size class; other rows say once, few or many, or leave the size out.

j_call | clone_size | cdr3_length | d_call | v_call | cdr3_aa | cdr3_nt
TRBJ1-2 | many | 15 | TRBD1 | TRBV24-1 | CATSDPRQGVRGYTF | TGTGCCACCAGTGACCCCAGACAGGGTGTTCGGGGCTACACCTTC
TRBJ2-3 | many | 16 | TRBD2 | TRBV12-3/TRBV12-4 | CASSERLATNTDTQYF | TGTGCCAGCAGTGAAAGACTAGCGACTAACACAGATACGCAGTATTTT
TRBJ2-1 | many | 13 | TRBD2 | TRBV20-1 | CSASGRAGNEQFF | TGCAGTGCTAGCGGGAGGGCCGGTAATGAGCAGTTCTTC
TRBJ2-3 | few | 16 | TRBD2 | TRBV12-3/TRBV12-4 | CASSKGTSGRLDTQYF | TGTGCCAGCAGCAAGGGGACTAGCGGGAGGCTAGATACGCAGTATTTT
TRBJ2-2 | many | 12 | NA | TRBV30 | CAWDRGDGELFF | TGTGCCTGGGACCGTGGGGACGGGGAGCTGTTTTTT
TRBJ1-1 | many | 16 | NA | TRBV9 | CASSPSSFGLNTEAFF | TGTGCCAGCAGCCCGAGCAGTTTCGGTCTGAACACTGAAGCTTTCTTT
TRBJ2-1 | many | 13 | NA | TRBV12-3/TRBV12-4 | CASIESSYNEQFF | TGTGCCAGCATCGAGAGCTCCTACAATGAGCAGTTCTTC
TRBJ1-2 | few | 15 | NA | TRBV7-9 | CASSSPRGGNYGYTF | TGTGCCAGCAGCTCCCCGAGAGGGGGAAACTATGGCTACACCTTC
TRBJ2-1 | few | 15 | TRBD2 | TRBV20-1 | CSATTGTSGIVEQFF | TGCAGTGCTACTACCGGGACTAGCGGGATTGTTGAGCAGTTCTTC
TRBJ2-1 | many | 17 | NA | TRBV5-1 | CASSPPANRMLYNEQFF | TGCGCCAGCAGCCCCCCGGCCAACCGCATGTTATACAATGAGCAGTTCTTC
TRBJ2-6 | many | 17 | NA | TRBV5-1 | CASSLEAYSPGANVLTF | TGCGCCAGCAGCTTGGAGGCATACAGTCCTGGGGCCAACGTCCTGACTTTC
TRBJ2-7 | many | 14 | TRBD2 | TRBV2 | CASSDVAGSSEQYF | TGTGCCAGCAGTGATGTAGCGGGATCGTCCGAGCAGTACTTC
TRBJ2-2 | NA | 16 | NA | TRBV4-1 | CASSPSPGLGAGELFF | TGCGCCAGCAGCCCCTCCCCGGGCTTAGGGGCCGGGGAGCTGTTTTTT
TRBJ2-5 | many | 15 | TRBD2 | TRBV27 | CASSTGTSATSSQYF | TGTGCCAGCAGTACCGGGACTAGCGCAACAAGCTCCCAGTACTTC
TRBJ2-6 | NA | 16 | TRBD1 | TRBV6-1 | CASSRTGGSGANVLTF | TGTGCCAGCAGTCGGACAGGGGGCTCTGGGGCCAACGTCCTGACTTTC
TRBJ2-3 | NA | 10 | NA | TRBV29-1 | CSTRTDTQYF | TGCAGCACCCGTACAGATACGCAGTATTTT
TRBJ1-1 | many | 14 | NA | TRBV20-1 | CSAREQTMNTEAFF | TGCAGTGCTAGAGAACAGACCATGAACACTGAAGCTTTCTTT
TRBJ2-3 | NA | 15 | TRBD2 | TRBV20-1 | CSARGPSGSVHTQYF | TGCAGTGCTAGGGGGCCTAGCGGGAGCGTCCATACGCAGTATTTT